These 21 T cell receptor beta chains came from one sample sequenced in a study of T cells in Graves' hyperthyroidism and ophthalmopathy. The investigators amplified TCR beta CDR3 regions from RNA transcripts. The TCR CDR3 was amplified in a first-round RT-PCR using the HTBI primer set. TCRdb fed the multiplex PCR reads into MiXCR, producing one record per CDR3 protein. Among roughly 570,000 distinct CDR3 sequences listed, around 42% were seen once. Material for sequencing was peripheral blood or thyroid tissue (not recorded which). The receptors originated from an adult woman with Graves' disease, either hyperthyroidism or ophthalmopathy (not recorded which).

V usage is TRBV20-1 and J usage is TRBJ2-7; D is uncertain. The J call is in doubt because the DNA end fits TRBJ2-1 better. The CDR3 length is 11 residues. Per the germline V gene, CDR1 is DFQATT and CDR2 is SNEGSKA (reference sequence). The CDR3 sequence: CSARRTEEQFF. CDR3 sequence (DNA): TGCAGTGCTAGAAGGACGGAGGAGCAGTTCTTC.

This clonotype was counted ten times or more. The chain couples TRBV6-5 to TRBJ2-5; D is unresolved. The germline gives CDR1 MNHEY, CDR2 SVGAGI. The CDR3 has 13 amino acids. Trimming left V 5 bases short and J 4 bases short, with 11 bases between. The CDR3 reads CASSIGPPETQYF. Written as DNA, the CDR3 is TGTGCCAGCAGTATAGGACCACCAGAGACCCAGTACTTC.

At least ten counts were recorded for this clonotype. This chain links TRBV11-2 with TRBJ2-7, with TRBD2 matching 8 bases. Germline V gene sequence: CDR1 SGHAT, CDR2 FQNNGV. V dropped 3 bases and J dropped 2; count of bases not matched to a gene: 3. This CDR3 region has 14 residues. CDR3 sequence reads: CASSFSGVTYEQYF. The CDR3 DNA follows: TGTGCCAGCAGCTTTAGCGGGGTGACCTACGAGCAGTACTTC.

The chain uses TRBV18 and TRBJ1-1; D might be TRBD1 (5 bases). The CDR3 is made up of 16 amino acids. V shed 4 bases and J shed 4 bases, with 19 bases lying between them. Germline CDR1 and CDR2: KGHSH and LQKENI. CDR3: CASSRQAFVRVTEAFF. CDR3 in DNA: TGTGCCAGCTCACGTCAAGCCTTTGTCAGGGTCACTGAAGCTTTCTTT.

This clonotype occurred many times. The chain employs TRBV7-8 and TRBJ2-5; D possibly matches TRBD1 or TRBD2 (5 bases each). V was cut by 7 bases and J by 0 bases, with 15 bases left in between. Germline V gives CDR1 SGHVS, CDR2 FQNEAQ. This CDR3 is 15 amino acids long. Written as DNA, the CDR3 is TGTGCCAGCACCCCCCGGGGCGATGACCAAGAGACCCAGTACTTC. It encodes CASTPRGDDQETQYF. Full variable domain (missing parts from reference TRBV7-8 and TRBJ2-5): GAGVSQSPRYKVAKRGQDVALRCDPISGHVSLFWYQQALGQGPEFLTYFQNEAQLDKSGLPSDRFFAERPEGSVSTLKIQRTQQEDSAVYLCASTPRGDDQETQYFGPGTRLLVL.

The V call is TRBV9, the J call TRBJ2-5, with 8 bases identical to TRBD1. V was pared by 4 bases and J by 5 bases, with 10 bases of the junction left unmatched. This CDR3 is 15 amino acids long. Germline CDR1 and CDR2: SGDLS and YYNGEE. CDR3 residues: CASSPRTGLGETQYF. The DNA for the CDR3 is TGTGCCAGCAGCCCCCGGACAGGGCTAGGGGAGACCCAGTACTTC.

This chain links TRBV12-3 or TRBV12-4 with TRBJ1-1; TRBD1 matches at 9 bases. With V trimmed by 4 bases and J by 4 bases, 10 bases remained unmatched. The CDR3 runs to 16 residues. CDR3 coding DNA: TGTGCCAGCAGTTGGCCGGGACAGGGAGATGGCACTGAAGCTTTCTTT. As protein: CASSWPGQGDGTEAFF.

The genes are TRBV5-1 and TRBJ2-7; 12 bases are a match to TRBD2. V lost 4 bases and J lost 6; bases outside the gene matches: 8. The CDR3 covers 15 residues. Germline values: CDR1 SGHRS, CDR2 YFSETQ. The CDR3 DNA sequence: TGCGCCAGCAGCCGAGGGCTAGCGGGAGGGGTCGAGCAGTACTTC. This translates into CASSRGLAGGVEQYF. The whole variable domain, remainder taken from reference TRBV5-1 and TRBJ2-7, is KAGVTQTPRYLIKTRGQQVTLSCSPISGHRSVSWYQQTPGQGLQFLFEYFSETQRNKGNFPGRFSGRQFSNSRSEMNVSTLELGDSALYLCASSRGLAGGVEQYFGPGTRLTVT.

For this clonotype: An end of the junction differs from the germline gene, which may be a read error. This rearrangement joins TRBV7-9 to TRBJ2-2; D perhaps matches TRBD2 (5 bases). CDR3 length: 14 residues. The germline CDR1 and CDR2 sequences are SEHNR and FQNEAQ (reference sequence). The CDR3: CASSLREPTGEPLF. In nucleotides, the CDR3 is TGTGCCAGCAGCCTCCGGGAACCCACCGGGGAGCCGCTTTTT.

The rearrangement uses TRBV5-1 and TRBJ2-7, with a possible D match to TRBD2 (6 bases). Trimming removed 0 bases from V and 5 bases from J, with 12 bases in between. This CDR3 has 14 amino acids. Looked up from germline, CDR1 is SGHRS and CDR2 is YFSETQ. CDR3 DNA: TGCGCCAGCAGCTTGGGACTAGGGTTTGACGAGCAGTACTTC. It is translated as CASSLGLGFDEQYF. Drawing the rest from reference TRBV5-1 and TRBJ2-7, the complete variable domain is KAGVTQTPRYLIKTRGQQVTLSCSPISGHRSVSWYQQTPGQGLQFLFEYFSETQRNKGNFPGRFSGRQFSNSRSEMNVSTLELGDSALYLCASSLGLGFDEQYFGPGTRLTVT.

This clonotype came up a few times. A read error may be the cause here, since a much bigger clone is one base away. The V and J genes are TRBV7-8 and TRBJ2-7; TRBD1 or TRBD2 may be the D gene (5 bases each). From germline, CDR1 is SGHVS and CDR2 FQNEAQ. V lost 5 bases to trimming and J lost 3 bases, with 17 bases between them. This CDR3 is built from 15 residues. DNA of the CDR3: TGTGCCAGCAGCCTCGGGCGCCTGGGGGTCTACGAGCAGTACTTC. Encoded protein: CASSLGRLGVYEQYF.

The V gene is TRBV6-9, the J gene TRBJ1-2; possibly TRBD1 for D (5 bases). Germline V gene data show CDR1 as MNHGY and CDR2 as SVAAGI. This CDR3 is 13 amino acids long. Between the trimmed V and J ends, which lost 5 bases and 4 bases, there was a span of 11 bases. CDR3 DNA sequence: TGTGCCAGCAGTGATCCAGGGTCCTATGGCTACACCTTC. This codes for CASSDPGSYGYTF.

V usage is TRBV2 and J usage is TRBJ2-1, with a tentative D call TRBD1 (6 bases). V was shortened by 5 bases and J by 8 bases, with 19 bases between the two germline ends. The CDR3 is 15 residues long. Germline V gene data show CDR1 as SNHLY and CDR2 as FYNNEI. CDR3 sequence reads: CASSQRLGAFYEQFF. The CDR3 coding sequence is TGTGCCAGCAGTCAACGGCTGGGGGCTTTCTATGAGCAGTTCTTC. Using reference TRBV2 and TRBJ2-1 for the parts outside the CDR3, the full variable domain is EPEVTQTPSHQVTQMGQEVILRCVPISNHLYFYWYRQILGQKVEFLVSFYNNEISEKSEIFDDQFSVERPDGSNFTLKIRSTKLEDSAMYFCASSQRLGAFYEQFFGPGTRLTVL.

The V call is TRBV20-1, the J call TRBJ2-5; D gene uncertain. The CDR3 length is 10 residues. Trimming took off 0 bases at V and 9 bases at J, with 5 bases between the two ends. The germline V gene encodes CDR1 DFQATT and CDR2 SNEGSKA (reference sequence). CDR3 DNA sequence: TGCAGTGCTAGAGATGAGGCCCAGTACTTC. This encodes CSARDEAQYF.

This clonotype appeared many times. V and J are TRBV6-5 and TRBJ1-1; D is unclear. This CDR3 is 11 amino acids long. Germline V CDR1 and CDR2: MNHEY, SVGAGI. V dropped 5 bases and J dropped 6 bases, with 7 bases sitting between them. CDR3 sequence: CASSHRAEAFF. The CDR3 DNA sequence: TGTGCCAGCAGTCACAGAGCTGAAGCTTTCTTT.

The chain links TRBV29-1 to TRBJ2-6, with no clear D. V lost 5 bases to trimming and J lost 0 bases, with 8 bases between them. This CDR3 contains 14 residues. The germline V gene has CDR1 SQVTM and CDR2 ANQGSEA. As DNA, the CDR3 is TGCAGCGTTCTCAGGAGCTCTGGGGCCAACGTCCTGACTTTC. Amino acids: CSVLRSSGANVLTF.

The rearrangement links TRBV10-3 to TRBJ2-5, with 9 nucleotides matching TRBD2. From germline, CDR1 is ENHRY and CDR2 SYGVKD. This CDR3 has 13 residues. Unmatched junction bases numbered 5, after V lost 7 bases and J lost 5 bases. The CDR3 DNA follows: TGTGCCATCACTAGCGGGATGATGGAGACCCAGTACTTC. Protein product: CAITSGMMETQYF.

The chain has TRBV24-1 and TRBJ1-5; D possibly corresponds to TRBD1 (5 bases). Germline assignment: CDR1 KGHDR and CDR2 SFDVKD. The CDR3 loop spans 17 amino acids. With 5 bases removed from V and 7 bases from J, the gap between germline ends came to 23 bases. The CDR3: CATSASPGTARGQPQHF. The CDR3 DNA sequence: TGTGCCACCAGTGCTTCTCCCGGGACCGCGAGGGGACAGCCCCAGCATTTT.

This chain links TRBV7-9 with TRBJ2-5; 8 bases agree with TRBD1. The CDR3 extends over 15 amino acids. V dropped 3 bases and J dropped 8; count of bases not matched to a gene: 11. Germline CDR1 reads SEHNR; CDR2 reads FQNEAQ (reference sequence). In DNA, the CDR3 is TGTGCCAGCAGCTTGGTGGGACAGGTCCCAAGAACCCAGTACTTC. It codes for CASSLVGQVPRTQYF. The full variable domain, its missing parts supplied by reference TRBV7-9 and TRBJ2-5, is DTGVSQNPRHKITKRGQNVTFRCDPISEHNRLYWYRQTLGQGPEFLTYFQNEAQLEKSRLLSDRFSAERPKGSFSTLEIQRTEQGDSAMYLCASSLVGQVPRTQYFGPGTRLLVL.

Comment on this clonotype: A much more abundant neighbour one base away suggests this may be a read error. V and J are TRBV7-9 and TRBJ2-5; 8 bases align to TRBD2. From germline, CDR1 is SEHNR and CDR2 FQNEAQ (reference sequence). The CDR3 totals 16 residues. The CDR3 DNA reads TGCGCCAGCAGCCAAGGCCCGCGCCGGGAGGGAGAGACCCAGTACTTC. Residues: CASSQGPRREGETQYF.

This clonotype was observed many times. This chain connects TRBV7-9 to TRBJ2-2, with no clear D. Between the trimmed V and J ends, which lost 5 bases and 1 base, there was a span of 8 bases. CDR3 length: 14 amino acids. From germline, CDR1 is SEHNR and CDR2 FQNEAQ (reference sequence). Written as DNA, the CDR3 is TGTGCCAGCAGCGATCCGCTGAACACCGGGGAGCTGTTTTTT. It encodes CASSDPLNTGELFF.